Listed here are 2 T cell receptor beta chains from one sample, sequenced in a study of blood T cell repertoires in COVID-19. Method: immunoSEQ multiplex PCR; TCRdb's copy keeps in-frame clones and lacks some. Here the sample spans a few hundred thousand clones, roughly 86% being singletons. The sequencing sample was made of peripheral blood. The receptors derive from a woman aged 70-85 years with active or convalescent COVID-19.

This clone was seen only a few times. The rearrangement links TRBV7-2 to TRBJ1-1; 8 bases line up with TRBD1. The CDR3 has 15 amino acids. V was clipped by 4 bases and J by 4 bases; unmatched bases: 8. Germline V gene lookup returns CDR1 SGHTA and CDR2 FQGNSA. CDR3 loop: CASSSQTGVSTEAFF. CDR3 coding DNA: TGTGCCAGCAGCTCGCAGACAGGGGTGAGCACTGAAGCTTTCTTT.

J is TRBJ1-2 and V is TRBV3-1 (or the pseudogene TRBV3-2), with TRBD1 matching over 8 bases. V dropped 1 base and J dropped 8; count of bases not matched to a gene: 6. Germline V CDR1 and CDR2: LGHDT, YNNKEL (reference sequence). The CDR3 runs to 14 residues. CDR3 sequence reads: CASSQGGQDGGYTF. The CDR3 coding sequence is TGTGCCAGCAGCCAAGGGGGACAGGACGGCGGCTACACCTTC.